These 21 T cell receptor beta chains came from one sample sequenced in a study of cytomegalovirus exposure and HLA in healthy donors. PCR used 60 Vbeta primers and 13 Jbeta primers. Using immunoSEQ multiplex PCR, the repertoire was profiled, and TCRdb retains in-frame clones only, with some absent. The data contain 150,000 or so clones, roughly four fifths of them singletons. The source material was PBMCs. The receptors originated from a man between 25 and 39 years old in good health and CMV-seropositive.

This clone has just one count. The chain employs TRBV10-3 and TRBJ1-2, with 11 nucleotides matching TRBD1. Trimming removed 3 bases from V and 8 bases from J; junction bases left unmatched: 11. Germline V gene data show CDR1 as ENHRY and CDR2 as SYGVKD. This CDR3 is built from 16 residues. The CDR3 here is CAISDSGQGGLGGYTF. In nucleotides, the CDR3 is TGTGCCATCAGTGATTCGGGACAGGGGGGTTTAGGAGGCTACACCTTC.

This clone was counted a single time. V is TRBV28 and J is TRBJ1-4; 7 bases line up with TRBD1. The CDR3 covers 16 residues. In germline, CDR1 is MDHEN, CDR2 SYDVKM. With V trimmed by 5 bases and J by 2 bases, 8 bases remained unmatched. DNA of the CDR3: TGTGCCAGCAGTCTACCGACAGGGTGGACTAATGAAAAACTGTTTTTT. Protein: CASSLPTGWTNEKLFF.

V and J are TRBV4-3 and TRBJ2-4; 11 nucleotides agree with TRBD1. The CDR3 extends over 16 amino acids. The ends lost 1 base at V and 9 bases at J; junction bases unmatched: 8. From germline, CDR1 is LGHNA and CDR2 YSLEER. The CDR3: CASSQGVGQGAGIQYF. DNA for the CDR3: TGCGCCAGCAGCCAAGGCGTAGGACAGGGGGCGGGCATTCAGTACTTC.

The V and J genes are TRBV27 and TRBJ1-1; no firm D call. V was trimmed by 4 bases and J by 1 base, leaving 10 bases between them. This CDR3 comprises 14 residues. Germline CDR1 and CDR2: MNHEY and SMNVEV (reference sequence). This chain's CDR3 is CASSSYQENTEAFF. The CDR3 coding sequence is TGTGCCAGCAGTTCATATCAGGAGAACACTGAAGCTTTCTTT.

The genes are TRBV28 and TRBJ1-2; 8 bases align to TRBD1. Germline CDR1 and CDR2: MDHEN and SYDVKM. The CDR3 has 14 residues. V lost 3 bases to trimming and J lost 8 bases; unmatched junction nucleotides: 8. The CDR3 loop is CASSFSGGIGGYTF. The CDR3 DNA follows: TGTGCCAGCAGTTTTTCAGGGGGCATAGGGGGCTACACCTTC.

The V and J genes are TRBV27 and TRBJ2-3; the match to TRBD2 covers 11 bases. Looked up from germline, CDR1 is MNHEY and CDR2 is SMNVEV (reference sequence). J lost 7 bases, V lost 6 bases, and 6 bases had no gene match. The CDR3 extends over 14 amino acids. The CDR3 spells CASRIAGGPNTQYF. The CDR3 nucleotides are TGTGCCAGCAGGATAGCGGGGGGGCCTAATACGCAGTATTTT.

The chain joins TRBV6-1 to TRBJ2-5; perhaps TRBD2 as D (7 bases). The CDR3 totals 14 residues. CDR1 and CDR2 from the germline V gene are MNHNS and SASEGT. V was cut by 8 bases and J by 5 bases, with 18 bases left in between. The CDR3, as DNA: TGTGCCAGCTTGGGGGGGGCTTTGGGTGAGACCCAGTACTTC. Amino acids: CASLGGALGETQYF.

The rearrangement joins TRBV5-6 to TRBJ1-2; D is unresolved. The CDR3 is made up of 11 amino acids. V dropped 2 bases and J dropped 7 bases, with 6 bases sitting between them. Germline lookup yields CDR1 SGHDT and CDR2 YYEEEE. CDR3 region: CASSFRGGYTF. CDR3 coding DNA: TGTGCCAGCAGCTTCCGGGGTGGCTACACCTTC.

The chain is built from TRBV5-4 and TRBJ2-1; the match to TRBD2 covers 8 bases. The CDR3 length is 15 residues. Germline V gene data show CDR1 as SGHNT and CDR2 as YYREEE (reference sequence). The J segment lost 2 bases and the V segment lost 4 bases, leaving 5 bases of the junction unmatched. The CDR3 DNA sequence: TGTGCCAGCAGCCCGAGCGGGAGTACCTACAATGAGCAGTTCTTC. Translating gives CASSPSGSTYNEQFF.

The chain links TRBV18 to TRBJ2-2; D not certain. CDR3 length: 12 residues. The V end was cut by 6 bases, the J end by 4 bases, with 6 bases between. Germline V gene sequence: CDR1 KGHSH, CDR2 LQKENI. CDR3 amino acids: CASSLITGELFF. In DNA form, the CDR3 reads TGTGCCAGCTCCCTTATCACCGGGGAGCTGTTTTTT.

The table lists this clone with a few counts. V gene TRBV14 combines with J gene TRBJ1-2, with TRBD1 identical over 9 bases. Germline assignment: CDR1 SGHDN and CDR2 FVKESK. CDR3 length: 14 amino acids. Trimming took 1 base from V and 6 from J; bases not matched to a gene: 3. CDR3 protein: CASSQVGQGDGYTF. The CDR3 nucleotides read TGTGCCAGCAGCCAAGTGGGACAGGGAGATGGCTACACCTTC.

As for this clone: A read error may produce the germline difference seen at one junction end. Other nucleotide sequences from this sample produce the same CDR3. This chain uses TRBV29-1 with TRBJ2-3; 13 nucleotides agree with TRBD2. This CDR3 comprises 15 residues. From germline, CDR1 is SQVTM and CDR2 ANQGSEA. The CDR3 nucleotides read TGCAGTGTTGCCGGTGGACTAGCGGGAGCTGATACGCAGTATTTT. This sequence encodes CSVAGGLAGADTQYF.

The chain uses TRBV19 and TRBJ1-2; perhaps TRBD1 as D (6 bases). V shed 7 bases and J shed 4 bases, with 13 bases lying between them. This CDR3 has 13 residues. Germline V gene data show CDR1 as LNHDA and CDR2 as SQIVND (reference sequence). The CDR3 sequence is CASTQQGFYGYTF. CDR3 coding DNA: TGTGCCAGTACCCAACAGGGTTTCTATGGCTACACCTTC.

The genes are TRBV6-1 and TRBJ2-2; TRBD2 agrees at 10 bases. The CDR3 is made up of 15 amino acids. J lost 1 base, V lost 4 bases, and 0 bases had no gene match. Looked up from germline, CDR1 is MNHNS and CDR2 is SASEGT. The CDR3 DNA reads TGTGCCAGCAGTGGACTAGCGGGGAACACCGGGGAGCTGTTTTTT. Translated, it gives CASSGLAGNTGELFF.

The gene calls are TRBV27 and TRBJ2-3; D unresolved. Germline CDR1 MNHEY, CDR2 SMNVEV (reference sequence). V lost 2 bases, J lost 1 base, and 7 bases lay in between. This CDR3 comprises 14 residues. DNA for the CDR3: TGTGCCAGCAGTTTAGGCCAGGGCACAGATACGCAGTATTTT. Translated: CASSLGQGTDTQYF.

The gene calls are TRBV5-1 and TRBJ1-4; D gene uncertain. The germline V gene encodes CDR1 SGHRS and CDR2 YFSETQ. The CDR3 totals 13 residues. V gave up 4 bases and J gave up 4 bases, with 8 bases separating them. The CDR3 DNA reads as TGCGCCAGCAGCCGCGGGTTTAATGAAAAACTGTTTTTT. As protein: CASSRGFNEKLFF.

The J gene is TRBJ2-7, the V gene TRBV21-1; the table gives TRBD1 as D, unverified against the DNA. TRBV21-1 is assigned pseudogene status. The CDR3 runs 15 residues. The CDR3 protein is CASSKERGVIRDRSF. CDR3 DNA sequence: TGTGCCAGCAGCAAAGAGCGAGGGGTTATTAGGGACAGGAGTTTC.

The chain couples TRBV2 to TRBJ2-3; possibly TRBD2 for D (5 bases). Germline CDR1 reads SNHLY; CDR2 reads FYNNEI. The CDR3 totals 15 residues. V was pared by 7 bases and J by 1 base, with 15 bases between. This CDR3 is CASNEGASRTDTQYF. Here the CDR3 DNA reads TGTGCCAGCAACGAGGGAGCGAGCCGCACAGATACGCAGTATTTT.

This chain joins TRBV4-1 and TRBJ2-7; 7 bases fit TRBD1. The germline gives CDR1 MGHRA, CDR2 YSYEKL. The CDR3 is 16 residues long. V shed 1 base and J 2 bases; nucleotides not matched to a gene: 8. CDR3 amino acids: CASSQVPGQAPYEQYF. The CDR3 DNA is TGCGCCAGCAGCCAAGTCCCCGGACAGGCGCCCTACGAGCAGTACTTC.

The chain employs TRBV11-2 and TRBJ2-7, with D perhaps matching TRBD2 (5 bases). Deletions cut 5 bases from V and 1 base from J, with 18 bases between. Looked up from germline, CDR1 is SGHAT and CDR2 is FQNNGV. This CDR3 has 16 residues. CDR3 bases: TGTGCCAGCAGCGTAGTCATCCGGGGAAGATCCTACGAGCAGTACTTC. It encodes CASSVVIRGRSYEQYF.

This clone was found once. The chain recombines TRBV4-3 with TRBJ2-5; TRBD1 matches at 7 bases. The germline gives CDR1 LGHNA, CDR2 YSLEER. The V and J ends lost 3 bases and 5 bases, in that order; junction bases with no gene match: 15. The CDR3 is 17 amino acids. The CDR3 sequence: CASSQERQGLPSETQYF. CDR3 DNA sequence: TGCGCCAGCAGCCAGGAACGACAGGGTCTCCCCTCGGAGACCCAGTACTTC.